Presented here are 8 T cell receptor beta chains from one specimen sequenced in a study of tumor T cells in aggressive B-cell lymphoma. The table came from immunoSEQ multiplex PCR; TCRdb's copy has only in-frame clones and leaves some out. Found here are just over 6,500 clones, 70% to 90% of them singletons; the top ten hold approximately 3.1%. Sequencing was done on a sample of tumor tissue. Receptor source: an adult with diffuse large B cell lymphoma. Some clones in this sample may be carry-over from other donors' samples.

CDR3 bases: TGTGCCAGCAGTCATACAGGGGACAATCAGCCCCAGCATTTT. As protein: CASSHTGDNQPQHF. The chain recombines TRBV6-6 with TRBJ1-5; 7 bases fit TRBD1. The CDR3 runs 14 residues. CDR1 is MNHNY and CDR2 is SVGAGI in the germline V gene (reference sequence). V was pared by 5 bases and J by 3 bases, with 4 bases of the junction left unmatched.

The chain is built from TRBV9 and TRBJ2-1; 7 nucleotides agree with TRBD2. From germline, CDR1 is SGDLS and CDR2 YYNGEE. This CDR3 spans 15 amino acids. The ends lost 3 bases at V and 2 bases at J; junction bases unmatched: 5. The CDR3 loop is CASSGSGVPYNEQFF. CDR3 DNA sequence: TGTGCCAGCAGCGGCAGCGGGGTCCCCTACAATGAGCAGTTCTTC.

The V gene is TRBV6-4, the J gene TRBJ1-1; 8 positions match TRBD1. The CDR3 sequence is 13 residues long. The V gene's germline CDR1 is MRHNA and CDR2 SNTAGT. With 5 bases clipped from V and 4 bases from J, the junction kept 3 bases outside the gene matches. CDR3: CASSTGTGTEAFF. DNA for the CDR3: TGTGCCAGCAGTACCGGGACAGGCACTGAAGCTTTCTTT.

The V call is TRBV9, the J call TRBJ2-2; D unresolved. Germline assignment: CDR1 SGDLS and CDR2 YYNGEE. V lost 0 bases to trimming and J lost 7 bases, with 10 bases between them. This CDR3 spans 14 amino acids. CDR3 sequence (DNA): TGTGCCAGCAGCGTAGGCCTAGTTGACGGGGAGCTGTTTTTT. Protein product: CASSVGLVDGELFF.

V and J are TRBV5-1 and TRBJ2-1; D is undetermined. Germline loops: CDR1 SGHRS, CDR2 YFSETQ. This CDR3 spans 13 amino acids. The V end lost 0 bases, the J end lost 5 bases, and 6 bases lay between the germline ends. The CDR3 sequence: CASSLGADNEQFF. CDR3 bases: TGCGCCAGCAGCTTGGGGGCAGACAATGAGCAGTTCTTC.

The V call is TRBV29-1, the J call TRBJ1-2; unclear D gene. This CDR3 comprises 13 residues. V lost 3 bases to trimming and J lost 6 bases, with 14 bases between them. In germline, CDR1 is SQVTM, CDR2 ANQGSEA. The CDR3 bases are TGCAGCGTTGAGGTGGTCGGGTCCGATGGCTACACCTTC. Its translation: CSVEVVGSDGYTF.

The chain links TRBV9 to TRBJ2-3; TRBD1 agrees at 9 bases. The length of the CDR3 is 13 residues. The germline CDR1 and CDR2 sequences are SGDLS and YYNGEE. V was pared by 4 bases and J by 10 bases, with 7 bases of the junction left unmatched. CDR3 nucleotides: TGTGCCAGCAGCAGACCGGGACAGGGTCCGCAGTATTTT. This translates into CASSRPGQGPQYF.

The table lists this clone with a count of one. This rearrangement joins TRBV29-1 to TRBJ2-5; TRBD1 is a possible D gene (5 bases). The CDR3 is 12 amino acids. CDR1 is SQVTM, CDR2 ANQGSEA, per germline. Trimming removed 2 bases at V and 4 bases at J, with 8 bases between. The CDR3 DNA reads TGCAGCGTTGAACAGGGTCCAGAGACCCAGTACTTC. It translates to CSVEQGPETQYF.